Listed below are T cell receptor beta chains from one sample, sequenced in a study of T cells after yellow fever vaccination. TCRdb called the 5' RACE reads again in MiXCR, with one record for every CDR3 protein. The table has more than 200,000 distinct CDR3 sequences, 3.6% seen once. This specimen consisted of PBMCs, obtained 15 days after the yellow fever booster vaccination. These receptors originate from a man aged 18 to 30 who received the YFV17D yellow fever vaccine. The CDR3 runs from the conserved cysteine through the conserved F or W. D genes are given only for firm matches. Part of the rows lack a size; the others show once, few, many or a class for expanded clones.

V gene	D gene	J gene	CDR3 length	clone size	CDR3 DNA	CDR3 protein
TRBV7-8	.	TRBJ2-5	14	many	TGTGCCAGCAGCTCCTTTTCAGCCCAAGAGACCCAGTACTTC	CASSSFSAQETQYF
TRBV6-2/TRBV6-3	TRBD1	TRBJ2-2	15	many	TGTGCCAGCAGCCGACAGGGCACGGACACCGGGGAGCTGTTTTTT	CASSRQGTDTGELFF
TRBV7-9	TRBD2	TRBJ2-3	15	many	TGTGCCAGCAGACTAGCGGGGGGCCGGGGAGATACGCAGTATTTT	CASRLAGGRGDTQYF
TRBV20-1	TRBD2	TRBJ2-3	16	many	TGCAGTGCTAGTTCCCCAGCGGGGGCGTCGACAGATACGCAGTATTTT	CSASSPAGASTDTQYF
TRBV12-3/TRBV12-4	.	TRBJ2-5	15	many	TGTGCCAGCAGTTTGGAGCTAGGGGATCGGGAGACCCAGTACTTC	CASSLELGDRETQYF
TRBV6-6	TRBD1	TRBJ2-2	14	.	TGTGCCAGCACCCCGACAGGGACGGCCGGGGAGCTGTTTTTT	CASTPTGTAGELFF
TRBV5-1	.	TRBJ2-1	15	many	TGCGCCAGCAGCTCATATAGGGGCTCCTACAATGAGCAGTTCTTC	CASSSYRGSYNEQFF
TRBV20-1	.	TRBJ1-6	14	many	TGCAGTGCTAGAGGACGGGGCTTGGGTTCACCCCTCCACTTT	CSARGRGLGSPLHF
TRBV20-1	.	TRBJ2-7	13	many	TGCAGTGCAACGGACAGATTAATCTACGAGCAGTACTTC	CSATDRLIYEQYF
TRBV14	.	TRBJ1-6	14	many	TGTGCCAGCAGCCAAGGCAGAGATAATTCACCCCTCCACTTT	CASSQGRDNSPLHF
TRBV5-1	.	TRBJ1-1	14	many	TGCGCCAGCAGCTTTCTCCAGGGTTCGACTGAAGCTTTCTTT	CASSFLQGSTEAFF
TRBV5-4	.	TRBJ2-3	12	many	TGTGCCAGCTCACGGAGCACAGATACGCAGTATTTT	CASSRSTDTQYF
TRBV15	TRBD2	TRBJ2-1	15	many	TGTGCCACCAGCCCGGGGACTAGCGGGGACAATGAGCAGTTCTTC	CATSPGTSGDNEQFF
TRBV7-2	.	TRBJ1-1	14	many	TGTGCCAGCAGCCAACGCTGGGAGAACACTGAAGCTTTCTTT	CASSQRWENTEAFF
TRBV4-3	.	TRBJ1-1	14	many	TGCGCCAGCAGCCAAGTGGGGGGGGAGACTGAAGCTTTCTTT	CASSQVGGETEAFF
TRBV5-1	TRBD2	TRBJ2-5	16	many	TGCGCCAGCAGCTTGGGGCCAGCGGGGAACCAAGAGACCCAGTACTTC	CASSLGPAGNQETQYF